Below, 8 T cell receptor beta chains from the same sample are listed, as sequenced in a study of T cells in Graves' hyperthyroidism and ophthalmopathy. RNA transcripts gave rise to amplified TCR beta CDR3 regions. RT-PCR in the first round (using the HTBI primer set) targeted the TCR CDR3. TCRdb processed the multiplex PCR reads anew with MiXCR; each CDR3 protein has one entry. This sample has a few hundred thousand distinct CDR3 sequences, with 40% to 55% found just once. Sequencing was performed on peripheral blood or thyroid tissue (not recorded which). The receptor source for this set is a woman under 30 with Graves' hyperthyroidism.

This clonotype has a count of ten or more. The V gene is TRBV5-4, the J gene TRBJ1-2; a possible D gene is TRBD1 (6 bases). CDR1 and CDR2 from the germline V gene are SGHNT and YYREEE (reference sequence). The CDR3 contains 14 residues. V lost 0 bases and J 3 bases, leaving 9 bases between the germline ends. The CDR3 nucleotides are TGTGCCAGCAGCTTGGAGACAGGCCACTATGGCTACACCTTC. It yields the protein CASSLETGHYGYTF.

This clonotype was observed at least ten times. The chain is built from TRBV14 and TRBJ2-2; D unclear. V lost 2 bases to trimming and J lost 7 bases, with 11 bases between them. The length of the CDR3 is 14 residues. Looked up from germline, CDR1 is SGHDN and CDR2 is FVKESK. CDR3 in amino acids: CASSQWRSGGELFF. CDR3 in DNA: TGTGCCAGCAGCCAATGGCGTTCGGGCGGGGAGCTGTTTTTT.

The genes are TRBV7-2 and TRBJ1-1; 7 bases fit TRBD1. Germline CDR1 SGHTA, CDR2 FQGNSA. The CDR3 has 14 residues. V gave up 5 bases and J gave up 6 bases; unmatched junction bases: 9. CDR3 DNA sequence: TGTGCCAGCAGCAACTACAGGGGTAACGCTGAAGCTTTCTTT. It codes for CASSNYRGNAEAFF.

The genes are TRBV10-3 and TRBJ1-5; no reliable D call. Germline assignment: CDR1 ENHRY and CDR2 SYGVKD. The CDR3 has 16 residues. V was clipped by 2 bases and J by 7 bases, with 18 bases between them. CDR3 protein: CAISESGSTDTQPQHF. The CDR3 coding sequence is TGTGCCATCAGTGAGAGCGGGAGCACAGATACGCAGCCCCAGCATTTT.

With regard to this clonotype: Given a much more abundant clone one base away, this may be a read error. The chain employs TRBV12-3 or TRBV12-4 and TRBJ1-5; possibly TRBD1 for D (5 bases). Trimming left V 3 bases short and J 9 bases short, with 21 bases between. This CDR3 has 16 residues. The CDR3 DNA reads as TGTGCCAGCAGTTTGGTGGGCAGGGAGGGAGGACGGCCCCAGCATTTT. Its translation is CASSLVGREGGRPQHF.

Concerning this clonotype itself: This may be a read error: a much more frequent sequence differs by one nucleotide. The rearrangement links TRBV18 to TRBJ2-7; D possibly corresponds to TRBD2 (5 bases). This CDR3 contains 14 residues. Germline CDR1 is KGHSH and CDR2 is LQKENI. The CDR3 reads CASSPPRALYEQCF. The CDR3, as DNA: TGTGCCAGCTCACCACCGAGGGCCCTCTACGAGCAGTGCTTC.

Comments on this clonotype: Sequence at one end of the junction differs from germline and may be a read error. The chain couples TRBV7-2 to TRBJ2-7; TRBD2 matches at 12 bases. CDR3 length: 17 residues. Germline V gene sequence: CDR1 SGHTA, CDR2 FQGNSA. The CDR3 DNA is TGCGCCAGCAGCTCCACTGGGACTAGCGGGTTATCCTACGAGCAGTACTTC. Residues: CASSSTGTSGLSYEQYF.

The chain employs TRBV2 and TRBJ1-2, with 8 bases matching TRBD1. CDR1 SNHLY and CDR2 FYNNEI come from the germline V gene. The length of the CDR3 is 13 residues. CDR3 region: CARGQEPSYGYTF. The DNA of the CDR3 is TGTGCTAGGGGACAGGAGCCTAGCTATGGCTACACCTTC.